This T cell receptor (beta chain) was obtained from a study of blood T cells in healthy people across ages. A J-beta primer mix and a sample-barcoded 5' primer were used in a second PCR of roughly 7 to 12 cycles. TCRdb re-derived calls from the 5' RACE reads in MiXCR, one entry per CDR3 protein. The table includes over 500,000 distinct CDR3 sequences, about 27% detected once. The CDR3 runs to 16 residues. The J segment lost 0 bases and the V segment lost 2 bases, leaving 7 bases of the junction unmatched. Germline V gives CDR1 SGHRS, CDR2 YFSETQ. This clonotype has a handful of counts. The sample also formed part of further work on T cells of mothers and their children. As that study records: Sequencing got over 8 million TCR beta CDR3 reads from each mother and about 3.1 million from each child.

Sequenced material: blood. The chain joins TRBV5-1 to TRBJ2-5; 7 bases fit TRBD1. This clonotype was obtained from a boy aged 2 to 9 in good health. The DNA for the CDR3 is TGCGCCAGCAGCTTTGGTCCCGGGACAGACCAAGAGACCCAGTACTTC. It yields the protein CASSFGPGTDQETQYF.